This entry lists 8 T cell receptor beta chains sequenced from one sample in a study of Graves' ophthalmopathy and Graves' hyperthyroidism. TCR beta CDR3 regions were amplified from RNA transcripts. An opening RT-PCR round employed HTBI primers and preceded a second-round multiplex PCR. A single record per CDR3 protein comes from TCRdb applying MiXCR to the multiplex PCR reads. Found here are over 200,000 distinct CDR3 sequences, 25% to 35% of them singletons; the top ten hold approximately 8.2%. What was sequenced was peripheral blood. These receptors all come from a man aged 45-60 years with Graves' ophthalmopathy.

This clonotype has a count of ten or more. The chain carries TRBV19 and TRBJ1-2; D is undetermined. Germline CDR1 and CDR2: LNHDA and SQIVND (reference sequence). There are 9 residues in the CDR3. V lost 9 bases and J 6 bases, leaving 5 bases between the germline ends. CDR3: CASGDGYTF. The DNA for the CDR3 is TGTGCCAGCGGGGATGGCTACACCTTC.

The table lists this clonotype with many counts. V and J are TRBV7-2 and TRBJ2-7; D may be TRBD1 or TRBD2 (6 bases each). Trimming stripped 10 bases from V and 3 bases from J, with 16 bases between. The CDR3 totals 13 residues. Germline lookup yields CDR1 SGHTA and CDR2 FQGNSA. The CDR3 region is CATRSGGGYEQYF. The DNA of the CDR3 is TGTGCCACCAGGTCCGGGGGCGGCTACGAGCAGTACTTC.

This clonotype was seen at least ten times. The V call is TRBV5-1, the J call TRBJ1-2; D not resolved. This CDR3 contains 15 residues. V was shortened by 2 bases and J by 3 bases, with 14 bases between the two germline ends. Germline assignment: CDR1 SGHRS and CDR2 YFSETQ. The CDR3 region is CASSLSVARDYGYTF. As DNA, the CDR3 is TGCGCCAGCAGCTTAAGTGTTGCGAGAGACTATGGCTACACCTTC.

This clonotype was seen many times. The chain combines TRBV27 with TRBJ1-1; a possible D gene is TRBD1 (5 bases). Per germline, CDR1 MNHEY and CDR2 SMNVEV (reference sequence). Trimming removed 4 bases at V and 4 bases at J, with 13 bases between. CDR3 length: 14 residues. The CDR3 coding sequence is TGTGCCAGCAGTTACACCCCGAGGGGCACTGAAGCTTTCTTT. Translated: CASSYTPRGTEAFF.

This clonotype has ten or more counts. The V and J genes are TRBV3-1 and TRBJ1-2, with D unresolved. V gave up 1 base and J gave up 4 bases, with 4 bases separating them. Germline V gene sequence: CDR1 LGHDT, CDR2 YNNKEL (reference sequence). The CDR3 sequence is 12 residues long. In DNA form, the CDR3 reads TGTGCCAGCAGCCAAGTGGGCTATGGCTACACCTTC. Translated: CASSQVGYGYTF.

This clonotype came up many times. V gene TRBV29-1 combines with J gene TRBJ2-7, with 9 bases aligning to TRBD1. Unmatched junction bases numbered 5, after V lost 5 bases and J lost 0 bases. CDR3 length: 14 amino acids. Germline V gives CDR1 SQVTM, CDR2 ANQGSEA. CDR3 DNA: TGCAGCGTTATCGGGACAGGGAGCTCCTACGAGCAGTACTTC. It codes for CSVIGTGSSYEQYF.

This clonotype was picked up many times. This chain links TRBV4-1 with TRBJ2-7; tentatively, D is TRBD1 (6 bases). In germline, CDR1 is MGHRA, CDR2 YSYEKL. V dropped 1 base and J dropped 2 bases, with 12 bases sitting between them. CDR3 length equals 15 residues. Written as DNA, the CDR3 is TGCGCCAGCAGCCAAGGACAGGACTCGACCTACGAGCAGTACTTC. Its translation: CASSQGQDSTYEQYF.

This clonotype occurred many times. The chain links TRBV28 to TRBJ1-1, with a tentative D call TRBD1 (6 bases). Between the trimmed V and J ends, which lost 6 bases and 9 bases, there was a span of 23 bases. The CDR3 is made up of 15 amino acids. Per germline, CDR1 MDHEN and CDR2 SYDVKM. CDR3 DNA: TGTGCCAGCAGGGGAGGGGGGGTCGAGGGGTCCCAAGCTTTCTTT. It translates to CASRGGGVEGSQAFF.